The sequence of this T cell receptor beta chain was determined in a study of T cell changes during pregnancy in multiple sclerosis (dated by TCRdb to between 2019 and 2020). Regarding the research as a whole: Changes in the T cell repertoire over the course of pregnancy were examined in this study in women with multiple sclerosis.

Preparation of the library involved the immunoSEQ multiplex PCR assay. This immuneACCESS table, as held by TCRdb, lists in-frame sequences with V and J called but not all clones. Of the missing ones, under half trace to an unresolved V gene in checked studies; the others have no known cause. The sample table shows 47,000 or so clones, and 90% are seen once. The biggest ten clones account for over 4% of the sample. V is trimmed back by 8 bases and J by 0 bases, and the junction contains 4 bases that no gene match accounts for. From the germline V gene (reference sequence), CDR1 is SEHNR and CDR2 is FQNEAQ. CDR3 length: 15 amino acids, cysteine to phenylalanine. Only the CDR3 DNA is retained, 45 bases long and in frame from the first base. In the case of this clone: There is no known antigen for this receptor. There are no base qualities to consult, and no much larger clone falls within one base.

This TCR derives from a female donor in good health, enrolled as a control in a pregnancy study. The rearranged chain carries TRBV7-9 and TRBJ1-3; 10 bases in the middle match TRBD1. The material was peripheral blood, obtained after pregnancy. The CDR3 in this case is CASRGQGSSGNTIYF. The sequenced DNA is TGTGCCAGCCGGGGACAGGGGAGCTCTGGAAACACCATATATTTT.